The T cell receptor beta chain under discussion was sequenced for a study of blood T cell repertoires in COVID-19. Study information: Sites across the United States, Italy and Spain contributed samples from acute and convalescent COVID-19. T cells, B-cell-depleted T cells, or PBMCs provided the cDNA or gDNA that served as material.

Original data processing: The assay estimated nucleated cells by amplifying reference gene primers. Libraries were prepared by immunoSEQ multiplex PCR; TCRdb keeps only in-frame clonotypes and omits some of them. The DNA gave D and trimming, while V, J and clone size come from that table. The table records fewer than 250,000 clones, about nine tenths of them present only once. The study recruited people aged roughly 18 to 100 years across roughly 25 US areas. This CDR3 is 14 amino acids long. Trimming took off 4 bases at V and 0 bases at J, with 10 bases between the two ends. The germline CDR1 and CDR2 sequences are LNHDA and SQIVND (reference sequence).

The sequence was obtained from a woman aged 25 to 39 with acute COVID-19. The source material was PBMCs or T cells enriched from blood (not recorded which). The chain couples TRBV19 to TRBJ2-7; the D gene is possibly TRBD1 (5 bases). The CDR3 loop reads CASSTLDSSYEQYF. The CDR3 nucleotides read TGTGCCAGTAGTACCCTAGACAGCTCCTACGAGCAGTACTTC. The full variable domain, rest sourced from reference TRBV19 and TRBJ2-7, is DGGITQSPKYLFRKEGQNVTLSCEQNLNHDAMYWYRQDPGQGLRLIYYSQIVNDFQKGDIAEGYSVSREKKESFPLTVTSAQKNPTAFYLCASSTLDSSYEQYFGPGTRLTVT.